The source of this TCR beta chain is a study of shared clonotypes between healthy human individuals. Across the study: Three plates each covered CD4 naive and memory; CD8 naive two, CD8 memory one.

TCRdb's copy holds only in-frame clones and misses some; the assay was immunoSEQ multiplex PCR. The sample records about 2.2 million clones, about 92% being singletons. CD45RO-negative, CCR7-selected cells formed the naive CD8 fraction, which excluded terminally differentiated effector memory CD45RA+ cells. Trimming shortened V by 0 bases and J by 5 bases, and 17 bases separated the two germline ends. Germline V gene sequence: CDR1 SGDLS, CDR2 YYNGEE. This CDR3 is 17 amino acids long. This TCR derives from a man between 18 and 29 years old in good health. Some clones in this sample may be carry-over from other donors' samples. The specimen was naive CD8+ T cells from PBMCs. The gene calls are TRBV9 and TRBJ2-2; D possibly corresponds to TRBD2 (6 bases). The CDR3 region has the DNA TGTGCCAGCAGCGTAGTTGATACGGGAGTAAGAACCGGGGAGCTGTTTTTT. This translates into CASSVVDTGVRTGELFF.